This TCR beta chain was profiled in a study of CD8+ T cells in alopecia areata. Study-wide points: On tofacitinib, scalp and blood still held many of the expanded lesional clones. Baseline CD8+ expansion's link to response remains uncertain, as there was one nonresponder.

In each case, RNA was isolated and then reverse transcribed into cDNA as the sequencing template. Data came from immunoSEQ multiplex PCR; TCRdb stores just in-frame clones and leaves some out. The sample lists around 270,000 clones; 58% were seen once. Only one count was recorded for this clone. Its antigen is not known. Treatment noted: oral pan-JAK inhibitor, 5-10 mg twice daily. V lost 4 bases to trimming and J lost 5 bases; unmatched junction nucleotides: 7. The CDR3 has 14 residues. Germline lookup yields CDR1 LGHNA and CDR2 YNFKEQ. The TCR sequence derives from a human donor with alopecia areata. The material was CD4+ T cells sorted from blood, obtained at week 24, from a patient treated with tofacitinib. The chain recombines TRBV4-2 with TRBJ1-2, with 7 bases aligning to TRBD1. The CDR3 DNA follows: TGTGCCAGCAGCCCCGACAGGGTACGGTATGGCTACACCTTC. Its protein product is CASSPDRVRYGYTF.